This TCR beta chain was documented in a study of T cell repertoires in cytomegalovirus infection. As for the study in general: Recently identified HLA-C-restricted CMV epitopes and well-studied HLA-B-restricted CMV epitopes were used by the study.

TCRdb re-called the reads through MiXCR, storing one row per CDR3 protein. The sample records a few hundred thousand distinct CDR3 sequences, almost 40% being singletons. This clonotype was found many times. What it binds is not known. Germline V gene sequence: CDR1 SGHTA, CDR2 FQGNSA. This CDR3 is built from 13 residues. Trimming left V 2 bases short and J 2 bases short, with 6 bases between. This specimen consisted of cultured PBMCs, obtained from culture after CMV antigen stimulation. This TCR was recovered from a human donor in good health (CMV status not recorded). Some clones in this sample may be carry-over from other donors' samples. J is TRBJ2-5 and V is TRBV7-2, with D unresolved. CDR3 in DNA: TGTGCCAGCAGCTTAAACAGACAAGAGACCCAGTACTTC. Translating gives CASSLNRQETQYF.